This T cell receptor beta chain was identified during a study of response to subunit inactivated influenza vaccine. The CDR3 extends over 15 amino acids. Deletions cut 7 bases from V and 0 bases from J, with 10 bases between. Notes on the study in general: Every seasonal influenza vaccination brings in few new T cells, the authors suggested.

This clonotype was seen a few times. The antigen remains unidentified. A single record per CDR3 protein comes from TCRdb applying MiXCR to the RT-PCR reads. Among hundreds of thousands of distinct CDR3 sequences, under 20% were seen once, and the ten largest hold 11%. V is TRBV12-3 or TRBV12-4 and J is TRBJ2-6, with D maybe TRBD2 (5 bases). This specimen consisted of PBMCs from blood, obtained more than 4 days after vaccination. This TCR came from a man in his fifties or sixties who received an inactivated influenza vaccine. CDR3 nucleotides: TGTGCCAGCACCCAAGAGGGCTCTGGGGCCAACGTCCTGACTTTC. Amino acid sequence: CASTQEGSGANVLTF.